The present entry profiles one T cell receptor (beta chain) with its context. CDR1 is SGHRS, CDR2 YFSETQ, per germline. This CDR3 region has 14 residues. The V end lost 0 bases, the J end lost 1 base, and 7 bases lay between the germline ends. Use of 60 Vbeta and 13 Jbeta primers characterized the PCR. The repertoire was sequenced with immunoSEQ multiplex PCR; TCRdb's copy has only in-frame clones and lacks some. Among about 140,000 clones listed, around 80% were seen once. This sample is drawn from a study of cytomegalovirus exposure and HLA in healthy donors. V and J are TRBV5-1 and TRBJ1-1, with a weak D call TRBD1 (5 bases). The origin of this receptor is a middle-aged man in good health and CMV-seronegative. Sequencing was carried out using PBMCs. CDR3 protein: CASSLVGGNTEAFF. CDR3 DNA sequence: TGCGCCAGCAGCTTGGTCGGGGGGAACACTGAAGCTTTCTTT.